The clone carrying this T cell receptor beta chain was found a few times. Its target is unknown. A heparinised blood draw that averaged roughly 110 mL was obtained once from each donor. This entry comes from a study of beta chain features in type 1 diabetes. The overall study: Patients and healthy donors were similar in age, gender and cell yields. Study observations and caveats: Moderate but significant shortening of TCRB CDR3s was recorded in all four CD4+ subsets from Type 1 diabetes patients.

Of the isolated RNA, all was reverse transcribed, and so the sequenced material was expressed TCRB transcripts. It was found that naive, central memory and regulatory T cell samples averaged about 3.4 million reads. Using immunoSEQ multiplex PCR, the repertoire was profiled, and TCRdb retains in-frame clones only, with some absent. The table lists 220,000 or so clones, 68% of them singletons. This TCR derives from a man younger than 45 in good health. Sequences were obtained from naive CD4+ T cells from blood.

The CDR3 loop reads CASSLAGIETQYF. The CDR3 DNA reads TGTGCCAGCAGCTTGGCAGGGATTGAGACCCAGTACTTC. The V call is TRBV7-6, the J call TRBJ2-5; D perhaps matches TRBD1 (5 bases). This CDR3 is 13 amino acids long. The germline V gene has CDR1 SGHVS and CDR2 FNYEAQ. V was cut by 3 bases and J by 5 bases, with 10 bases left in between.